The source of this TCR beta chain is a study of T cell changes during pregnancy in multiple sclerosis. The table came from immunoSEQ multiplex PCR; TCRdb's copy has only in-frame clones and leaves some out. The table includes 70,000 to 95,000 clones, about 92% detected once. J lost 0 bases, V lost 0 bases, and 9 bases had no gene match. Germline V gene lookup returns CDR1 SGDLS and CDR2 YYNGEE. This CDR3 has 19 amino acids. This TCR was sampled from a female donor in good health, enrolled as a control in a pregnancy study. V usage is TRBV9 and J usage is TRBJ2-1; 10 bases are shared with TRBD2. The specimen comprised peripheral blood, sampled in the second trimester of pregnancy. This chain's CDR3 is CASSVGGISGGSSYNEQFF. In DNA form, the CDR3 reads TGTGCCAGCAGCGTAGGAGGTATTAGCGGGGGGAGCTCCTACAATGAGCAGTTCTTC.